This TCR beta chain was sequenced during a study of Tregs in tolerant kidney transplant recipients (dated 2019 in TCRdb). Turning to the overall study: Before combined kidney and bone marrow transplantation, this study identified donor-specific regulatory T cells using TCRbeta sequencing and then followed those same cells after transplant. Several methods of expanding Tregs specific for an allogeneic donor were compared by TCRbeta repertoire sequencing in a few healthy controls. Broad study findings and their caveats: Biological reproducibility was not directly addressed, though technical replication error appeared minimal. Expanding Tregs with activated donor B cells appeared to identify the most biologically relevant and donor-specific TCRbeta repertoire. The study was limited by small patient numbers, and the findings need validation in larger populations and under other immunosuppression protocols.

Comment on this clone: It lacks a known antigen. Base qualities are not at hand, and no much larger clone is one base apart.

Genomic DNA was extracted from sorted cells with the QIAGEN DNeasy Blood and Tissue Kit for TCRbeta CDR3 sequencing. Through immunoSEQ, high-throughput TCRbeta CDR3 sequencing was done commercially, including PCR amplification with internal controls and bias correction. For the original study's pipeline: A unique productive TCRbeta sequence was defined by the CDR3 nucleotide sequence when primers matched, and otherwise by the CDR3 amino acid sequence together with the Vbeta and Jbeta genes. To correct sorting error, sequences shared between sorted populations at a frequency ratio of 2:1 or less were removed; the rest were assigned to the higher population. Sequences were defined as donor-reactive when expanded at least 5-fold in CFSE-low cells versus unstimulated cells and present at a frequency of at least 0.01% in CFSE-low cells. Repertoire divergence was quantified by Jensen-Shannon divergence calculated from the top 100 TCRbeta sequences ranked by frequency. When a sample had multiple sequencing runs, each run was corrected for sorting error separately and the runs were then pooled. Imported from immuneACCESS, the table was reduced by TCRdb to in-frame sequences with V and J called. These copies leave out some clones; in studies compared against another copy, an unresolved V gene accounts for under half, and the cause of the remainder is not known. D and trimming were read from the DNA, whereas the V and J calls and clone size are those reported in that table. This sample comprises around 61,000 clones, around 80% of them detected only once. More than 4% of the sample goes to the ten largest clones.

Thawed PBMCs were FACS-sorted into unstimulated Tregs (CD4+CD25+CD127-), CD4+ non-Tregs (CD4+CD25-), CD4 cells and CD8 cells. Healthy control blood came either as purchased buffy coats or from healthy volunteers. Healthy control blood was separated into PBMCs by Ficoll density gradient and cryopreserved, and patient PBMCs were collected both before and after transplant. The sequenced sample consisted of CD4+ T cells from blood. This receptor was obtained from a human donor in good health.

The CDR3 protein: CASSFSHEQYF. The sequence in DNA is TGTGCCAGCAGCTTTTCCCACGAGCAGTACTTC. This chain joins TRBV7-2 to TRBJ2-7; the D gene assignment is ambiguous. CDR1 and CDR2 are drawn from the germline V gene: SGHTA, FQGNSA. The CDR3 sequence holds 11 residues, the cysteine and phenylalanine included. Kept here is only the CDR3 DNA, which spans 33 bases and is read in frame from base 1. Cut back by 3 bases and 5 bases, the V and J ends lie 5 bases apart.